These T cell receptor beta chains were read from a single sample in a study of CD8+ T cells in alopecia areata. Measured with immunoSEQ multiplex PCR; TCRdb has only the in-frame clones, and not every one. Of roughly 190,000 clones detected, about three fifths appear once; the ten largest clones hold approximately 1.3%. The sequenced sample was CD4+ T cells sorted from blood, obtained at approximately week 49, from a patient treated with tofacitinib. Source of these receptors: a human donor with alopecia areata. CDR3s include the opening cysteine and the closing phenylalanine or tryptophan. The D gene is left open where the match is weak. The listing skips clone size in some rows; elsewhere it reads once, few, many or a size class.

.	.	TRBV5-1	TRBJ2-3	TGCGCCAGCAGCTTGGGGCTAGAATCCTCCACAGATACGCAGTATTTT	CASSLGLESSTDTQYF
.	TRBD2	TRBV19	TRBJ2-2	TGTGCCAGTAGCGAAGGACTAGTGGTTGGTACCGGGGAGCTGTTTTTT	CASSEGLVVGTGELFF
.	TRBD2	TRBV30	TRBJ2-1	TGTGCCTGGAGTGTGCCTAGGGGCGGGGGATACAATGAGCAGTTCTTC	CAWSVPRGGGYNEQFF
.	.	TRBV7-9	TRBJ1-1	TGTGCCAGCAGCGCAGAAGTGAACACTGAAGCTTTCTTT	CASSAEVNTEAFF
.	TRBD1	TRBV29-1	TRBJ2-5	TGCAGCGTGGGGGGACCTCGGGGACAGGGACGTGAGACCCAGTACTTC	CSVGGPRGQGRETQYF
.	TRBD1	TRBV19	TRBJ1-1	TGTGCCAGTAAGAGGACAGGGGAAATTGAAGCTTTCTTT	CASKRTGEIEAFF
.	TRBD2	TRBV9	TRBJ2-1	TGTGCCAGCAGCGTAGGCGGGGGGTACAATGAGCAGTTCTTC	CASSVGGGYNEQFF
.	.	TRBV29-1	TRBJ1-2	TGCAGCGTTGAAAACAGCAACGGTTATGGCTACACCTTC	CSVENSNGYGYTF
.	TRBD1	TRBV12-5	TRBJ2-3	TGTGCTAGTGGCTCGATCCCGGGACAGCTCACAGATACGCAGTATTTT	CASGSIPGQLTDTQYF
.	.	TRBV11-2	TRBJ1-3	TGTGCCAGCAGCTTAGAGGCACGGAGAAACACCATATATTTT	CASSLEARRNTIYF
.	TRBD1	TRBV27	TRBJ1-1	TGTGCCAGCAGTTCGGGACAGGGGATTGGAGCGGACACTGAAGCTTTCTTT	CASSSGQGIGADTEAFF
few	.	TRBV25-1	TRBJ2-7	TGTGCCAGCAGTCCCCACCGAGGGGAGCAGTACTTC	CASSPHRGEQYF
.	TRBD2	TRBV6-6	TRBJ2-1	TGTGCCAGCACTGGGACTAGCGGGGGGGCGTTCCATGAGCAGTTCTTC	CASTGTSGGAFHEQFF
few	.	TRBV29-1	TRBJ2-1	TGCAGCGTTGAAGTTCAAGGGACTGAGCAGTTCTTC	CSVEVQGTEQFF
.	.	TRBV7-6	TRBJ2-3	TGTGCCAGCAGTAAACTAGTAAACACAGATACGCAGTATTTT	CASSKLVNTDTQYF
.	TRBD2	TRBV29-1	TRBJ2-2	TGCAGCGTCCGGACTAGCGGGGGCACCGAGAACACCGGGGAGCTGTTTTTT	CSVRTSGGTENTGELFF
.	.	TRBV27	TRBJ1-1	TGTGCCAGCAATAAAGCGTGGGGCGTGACTGAAGCTTTCTTT	CASNKAWGVTEAFF
.	.	TRBV5-1	TRBJ2-7	TGCGCCAGCAGATACCGTGAGGGCCCCGAGCAGTACTTC	CASRYREGPEQYF